What follows describes a single T cell receptor beta chain. These data belong to a study of blood T cell repertoires in COVID-19. CDR1 SGHTA and CDR2 FQGTGA come from the germline V gene. With 4 bases clipped from V and 3 bases from J, the junction kept 1 base outside the gene matches. The CDR3 contains 13 residues. Repertoires were generated with immunoSEQ multiplex PCR, while TCRdb's copy carries only in-frame clones and drops some. The sample contains 25,000 to 35,000 clones, roughly nine tenths of which appear only once. The material sequenced was peripheral blood. The receptor was derived from a human donor with active COVID-19. The donor label of this sample is uncertain. This rearrangement joins TRBV7-3 to TRBJ2-7; TRBD2 aligns across 9 bases. The chain's CDR3 is CASSSTSGYEQYF. The CDR3 coding sequence is TGTGCCAGCAGCTCGACTAGCGGCTACGAGCAGTACTTC.